The 5 T cell receptor beta chains listed next were all sequenced from one sample in a study. Cells sorted as Tregs were CD4+, CD25+ and CD127-/low. TCRdb re-called the 5' RACE reads with MiXCR, one entry per CDR3 protein. The sample has around 6,800 distinct CDR3 sequences, 73% seen once. Sequencing was performed on tumor-infiltrating Tregs sorted from the breast tumor. The receptors were gathered from a female donor with breast cancer.

The chain is built from TRBV4-1 and TRBJ2-1; TRBD2 matches 7 bases. The germline gives CDR1 MGHRA, CDR2 YSYEKL. V shed 3 bases, J shed 11 bases, and the junction held 7 bases outside the gene matches. The CDR3 length is 13 residues. The CDR3 DNA sequence: TGCGCCAGCAGCCAGTTAGGCGGGGGAAAGCAGTTCTTC. Encoded protein: CASSQLGGGKQFF.

This clonotype was seen a few times. The rearrangement joins TRBV5-5 to TRBJ2-3; D call uncertain. This CDR3 has 12 residues. V was pared by 5 bases and J by 8 bases, with 12 bases between. Germline assignment: CDR1 SGHKS and CDR2 YYEKEE (reference sequence). CDR3 region: CASRPSEATQYF. CDR3 nucleotide sequence: TGTGCCAGCAGACCGAGCGAAGCTACGCAGTATTTT. The entire variable domain, with the rest obtained from reference TRBV5-5 and TRBJ2-3, is as follows: DAGVTQSPTHLIKTRGQQVTLRCSPISGHKSVSWYQQVLGQGPQFIFQYYEKEERGRGNFPDRFSARQFPNYSSELNVNALLLGDSALYLCASRPSEATQYFGPGTRLTVL.

The V and J genes are TRBV7-8 and TRBJ2-2; 10 bases line up with TRBD2. Per the germline V gene, CDR1 is SGHVS and CDR2 is FQNEAQ. The length of the CDR3 is 17 residues. V lost 2 bases, J lost 4 bases, and 7 bases stayed unmatched. CDR3 sequence: CASSLFGTSGVTGELFF. The CDR3 coding sequence is TGTGCCAGCAGCTTATTCGGAACTAGCGGGGTCACCGGGGAGCTGTTTTTT.

The rearrangement uses TRBV20-1 and TRBJ2-5; possible D gene TRBD2, 5 bases. The CDR3 sequence is 14 residues long. Trimming took off 6 bases at V and 6 bases at J, with 20 bases between the two ends. Per germline, CDR1 DFQATT and CDR2 SNEGSKA (reference sequence). CDR3 bases: TGCAGTGCGCTATTACTAGTTTTCACAAAGACCCAGTACTTC. The encoded protein is CSALLLVFTKTQYF.

This chain connects TRBV10-2 to TRBJ2-5; D is unresolved. The length of the CDR3 is 14 residues. V lost 3 bases and J 8 bases, leaving 16 bases between the germline ends. The V gene's germline CDR1 is WSHSY and CDR2 SAAADI. In DNA, the CDR3 is TGCGCCAGCAGTGAAGTAGCCAATAAGAGAACCCAGTACTTC. Protein: CASSEVANKRTQYF.